The 10 T cell receptor beta chains below were found in one sample sequenced in a study of blood T cell repertoires in COVID-19 (dated by TCRdb to 2020 to 2021). To prepare the library, the immunoSEQ multiplex PCR assay was applied. TCRdb retrieved this table from immuneACCESS and kept in-frame rearrangements only. Not all clones are present; in checked studies, unresolved V genes account for under half, and no reason is known for the remainder. Here the sample has tens of thousands of clones; around 90% occur a single time. The top ten constitute about 2.5% of the sample. Sequencing was done on a sample of peripheral blood. These TCRs come from a human donor with active COVID-19. The donor label of this sample is uncertain.

The rearrangement joins TRBV5-1 to TRBJ1-2, with 8 bases aligning to TRBD1. The V and J ends lost 3 bases and 0 bases, in that order; junction bases with no gene match: 4. Germline V gives CDR1 SGHRS, CDR2 YFSETQ. The CDR3 runs 15 residues. CDR3 coding DNA: TGCGCCAGCAGCTCGCGGACAGGGACTAACTATGGCTACACCTTC. Translation: CASSSRTGTNYGYTF.

CDR3 loop: CASSLEAGANTGELFF. DNA for the CDR3: TGTGCCAGCAGCCTAGAAGCGGGGGCCAACACCGGGGAGCTGTTTTTT. V is TRBV3-1 (or the pseudogene TRBV3-2) and J is TRBJ2-2, with 8 bases aligning to TRBD2. V shed 4 bases and J 2 bases; nucleotides not matched to a gene: 6. The germline CDR1 and CDR2 sequences are LGHDT and YNNKEL (reference sequence). The CDR3 length is 16 residues.

V usage is TRBV7-8 and J usage is TRBJ2-1; 10 bases fit TRBD2. The CDR3 is made up of 16 amino acids. J lost 8 bases, V lost 2 bases, and 9 bases had no gene match. The germline V gene has CDR1 SGHVS and CDR2 FQNEAQ. The CDR3 DNA sequence: TGTGCCAGCAGCTTACAGTTAAGACTAGCGGGTGATGAGCAGTTCTTC. Protein sequence: CASSLQLRLAGDEQFF.

The CDR3 region is CASSMGDRGQIEQYF. The CDR3 DNA reads TGTGCCAGTAGTATGGGGGACAGGGGGCAAATCGAGCAGTACTTC. J is TRBJ2-7 and V is TRBV19, with 12 bases lining up with TRBD1. The CDR3 sequence is 15 residues long. After removal of 3 bases from V and 6 bases from J, the junction contained 6 bases not matched to a gene. CDR1 and CDR2 (germline): LNHDA, SQIVND (reference sequence).

The chain employs TRBV27 and TRBJ2-2, with 16 bases that match TRBD2. Losses at the gene ends were 7 bases for V and 5 bases for J; bases not matched to a gene: 10. The CDR3 totals 18 residues. CDR1 is MNHEY and CDR2 is SMNVEV in the germline V gene (reference sequence). The CDR3, as DNA: TGTGCCAGCACGTCGGGACTAGCGGGGGGGCTATGGACCGGGGAGCTGTTTTTT. It translates to CASTSGLAGGLWTGELFF.

The chain combines TRBV5-1 with TRBJ2-5; D may be TRBD1 (5 bases). Trimming pared 4 bases from V and 2 bases from J, leaving 18 bases between. Germline assignment: CDR1 SGHRS and CDR2 YFSETQ. This CDR3 is 16 amino acids long. The CDR3 region is CASSAQAGPSQETQYF. CDR3 bases: TGCGCCAGCAGCGCCCAAGCAGGGCCCTCTCAAGAGACCCAGTACTTC.

This clone was counted once. V and J are TRBV21-1 and TRBJ1-5; the D segment call TRBD1 is taken from the table without a DNA check. TRBV21-1 is recorded as a pseudogene. CDR3 length equals 16 residues. CDR3 sequence: CASRNSGQEVAQPQHF. DNA of the CDR3: TGTGCCAGCAGGAATTCCGGACAGGAAGTTGCTCAGCCCCAGCATTTT.

The chain recombines TRBV6-6 with TRBJ1-1; D ambiguous. CDR1 and CDR2 (germline): MNHNY, SVGAGI (reference sequence). Trimming left V 2 bases short and J 4 bases short, with 2 bases between. The CDR3 has 11 residues. Here the CDR3 reads CASSYLTEAFF. CDR3 nucleotide sequence: TGTGCCAGCAGTTACCTCACTGAAGCTTTCTTT.

The chain carries TRBV19 and TRBJ1-6, with 9 positions matching TRBD1. Trimming removed 6 bases from V and 8 bases from J; junction bases left unmatched: 8. This CDR3 region has 15 residues. Germline V CDR1 and CDR2: LNHDA, SQIVND (reference sequence). For the CDR3, the DNA is TGTGCCAGTAGCTTACAGGGGGCAGCGGATTCACCCCTCCACTTT. Its translation is CASSLQGAADSPLHF.

This clone was found once. J is TRBJ2-3 and V is TRBV4-1; 9 bases align to TRBD2. The CDR3 has 19 residues. From germline, CDR1 is MGHRA and CDR2 YSYEKL. Unmatched junction bases numbered 13, after V lost 1 base and J lost 2 bases. CDR3 sequence (DNA): TGCGCCAGCAGCCAAGTATCAAGCGGGGGGCCAAAGCCCACAGATACGCAGTATTTT. This translates into CASSQVSSGGPKPTDTQYF.